This is a list of T cell receptor beta chains from one sample in a study of cytomegalovirus exposure and HLA in healthy donors. This table comes from immunoSEQ multiplex PCR, and its TCRdb copy is limited to in-frame clones, with some not included. The table records about 160,000 clones, 60% to 80% of them present only once. Sequencing was done on a sample of PBMCs. Source of these receptors: a male donor in good health and CMV-seronegative. Both conserved end residues are trimmed from each CDR3. Clone size is not always given. Where it is, it says once, few, many or a class for expanded clones.

clone_size,j_call,v_call,cdr3_aa
few,TRBJ2-7,TRBV6-6,ASSPEASYEQY
.,TRBJ2-7,TRBV27,ASSPSRDRVREQY
few,TRBJ2-3,TRBV28,ASSSGTSGTDTQY
.,TRBJ2-7,TRBV4-1,ASSLRTTNEQY
.,TRBJ2-5,TRBV30,AWTTGSETQY
.,TRBJ1-2,TRBV9,ASSVTKDRTNYGYT
.,TRBJ2-3,TRBV11-3,ASSSRQASVGEIADTQY
few,TRBJ2-3,TRBV5-1,ASSPIGGDTQY
.,TRBJ2-2,TRBV5-4,ASSWGTGGDRSGELF
.,TRBJ2-5,TRBV7-9,SSSSPRGTGEATQY
.,TRBJ1-2,TRBV29-1,SVKTGGRNYGYT
.,TRBJ1-5,TRBV2,ASSLLQGLNHQPQH
.,TRBJ1-2,TRBV27,ASSFRDRAYGYT
few,TRBJ1-3,TRBV4-1,ASSQGQALSGNTIY
.,TRBJ1-6,TRBV6-6,ASRDRVGSPLH
.,TRBJ2-6,TRBV5-8,ASSPYSGANVLT
.,TRBJ1-3,TRBV13,ASSLWGPSSGNTIY
.,TRBJ2-3,TRBV4-3,ASSLIYSTSGTSGDTQY
.,TRBJ2-1,TRBV6-6,ASSYETSGGREQF
.,TRBJ1-2,TRBV2,ASGFRVNYGYT
few,TRBJ2-1,TRBV7-2,ASSPGLDQYNEQF
.,TRBJ2-5,TRBV5-1,ASSILTSWLRETQY
.,TRBJ2-7,TRBV27,ASSRGHEQY
.,TRBJ2-7,TRBV9,ASSVEGGLQYEQY
once,TRBJ2-5,TRBV27,ASSLGPRPQETQY
few,TRBJ2-2,TRBV10-3,AISEREDTGELF
.,TRBJ1-2,TRBV30,AWKVGNYGYT
.,TRBJ1-4,TRBV6-6,ASIVGQGYNEKLF
.,TRBJ2-1,TRBV9,ASSVGLAGNNEQF
.,TRBJ1-1,TRBV10-3,AISESRAWGTEAF
.,TRBJ1-1,TRBV6-1,ASSELTAEAF
.,TRBJ2-3,TRBV7-9,ASSAGLVPTQY
once,TRBJ1-1,TRBV19,ASSQRRGDTEAF
.,TRBJ1-4,TRBV7-9,ASSYPDRGDEKLF
.,TRBJ2-1,TRBV5-4,ASSPGLAGPHNEQF
.,TRBJ1-1,TRBV11-2,ASSLEQGFPEAF
.,TRBJ2-1,TRBV7-2,ASSLNELAWNEQF
.,TRBJ1-2,TRBV1,TSSQDGRGGYT
.,TRBJ2-1,TRBV7-2,ASSLVAGGPDEQF
.,TRBJ1-5,TRBV4-1,ASSHATEWNQPQH
.,TRBJ1-1,TRBV11-2,ASSLDRGSTEAF
few,TRBJ2-7,TRBV27,ASSPGGFYEQY
once,TRBJ1-1,TRBV7-9,ASSSQGGYTEAF
.,TRBJ1-2,TRBV5-1,ASSLVLDSQGYT
.,TRBJ2-7,TRBV10-3,AISYEASKEQY
few,TRBJ1-2,TRBV7-9,ASSDSRDLFYGYT
.,TRBJ1-3,TRBV11-2,ASTLAGTGNTIY
once,TRBJ1-5,TRBV6-5,ASSPGQGVQPQH
.,TRBJ2-5,TRBV4-1,ASSQGLAGGRETQY
.,TRBJ2-7,TRBV5-6,ASTMTGGSYEQY
.,TRBJ2-3,TRBV13,ASSLSEVADTQY
.,TRBJ1-4,TRBV19,ASRGGDKLNEKLF
.,TRBJ1-3,TRBV7-2,ASSSQGAEGNTIY
.,TRBJ1-1,TRBV10-3,AISVIPGRGTEAF
.,TRBJ1-5,TRBV6-6,ASSPFQGNSNQPQH